The clone carrying this T cell receptor (beta chain) came up a few times. The target antigen is unknown. TCRalpha and TCRbeta libraries used 5'RACE with constant-segment primers and UMIs. One entry per CDR3 protein results from TCRdb running MiXCR on the 5' RACE reads. The profile shows under 450,000 distinct CDR3 sequences, 20% to 25% of them singletons. This sample is part of a study of T-cell memory formation after mild COVID-19. Study-level background: In these data, TCR clusters were largely donor specific.

Notes on the study in general: Researchers found some responding clones in pre-infection memory, a sign that cross-reactive memory joined. Shrinking CD4+ clones were chiefly CM and EM; CD8+ ones were chiefly EMRA.

The CDR3 contains 13 residues. Germline V CDR1 and CDR2: SGHTA, FQGNSA. The V end was cut by 5 bases, the J end by 7 bases, with 15 bases between. This rearrangement joins TRBV7-2 to TRBJ2-7; TRBD2 is a possible D gene (6 bases). This TCR derives from a man aged 18-30 years who had mild COVID-19 (a few samples of this study predate the infection). Cell type and time point are not known. Sequenced: PBMCs or a T cell subset sorted from them (not recorded which). CDR3 DNA sequence: TGTGCCAGCAGCCAGTCGGGGGAAGGAGAGCAGTACTTC. This encodes CASSQSGEGEQYF.